This TCR beta chain was documented in a study of long-term antiretroviral therapy in people with HIV. Study-level findings and limits: Compared with controls, HIV repertoires showed narrower CDR3 length ranges. Increased diversity was seen after ART, yet it remained lower than in transplant donor controls.

The assay, immunoSEQ v3.0, was run at survey level. Produced via immunoSEQ multiplex PCR; TCRdb's table is partial and in-frame only. The sample lists around 17,000 clones; approximately 73% were seen once. Participants living with HIV all received treatment in the United States. Roughly 0.95-11 million cryopreserved PBMC were held in samples before DNA extraction. From germline, CDR1 is MNHNY and CDR2 SVGAGI (reference sequence). The V gene lost 6 bases and the J gene lost 0 bases, with 12 bases spanning the gap. The CDR3 extends over 14 amino acids. A word on this clone: Its antigen remains unknown.

This specimen was unsorted PBMCs, taken roughly 2.4 years before starting antiretroviral therapy. The sequence came from a woman aged 50 to 60 with HIV. The chain couples TRBV6-6 to TRBJ2-7; D call uncertain. The CDR3 DNA reads as TGTGCCAGCAGGCGGATGGGGTCCTCCTACGAGCAGTACTTC. Translated: CASRRMGSSYEQYF.